This entry concerns a single T cell receptor (beta chain). This receptor's antigen is unknown. The input lacks base qualities; no much larger clone sits a single base away. The CDR3 goes from the cysteine to the phenylalanine over 13 residues. The CDR3 DNA has 39 bases and is translated from base 1. Reading the germline V gene (reference sequence) gives CDR1 MNHEY and CDR2 SMNVEV. The junction carries 10 bases between V and J, which are trimmed by 3 bases and 5 bases respectively. The library relied on RT-PCR. Sequenced using a NextSeq 550. TCRdb trimmed public reads at Q25 via fastp, called clones via MiXCR and kept in-frame beta chains. Rows with one shared CDR3 protein collapse into an entry with the most common genes and DNA. Counted in this sample were under 35,000 distinct CDR3 sequences; about 37% of them appeared once. The ten most abundant clones make up over 65% of the sample. The sample comes from a study of patients and donors after allogeneic stem cell transplantation (TCRdb year 2020).

Sequencing was performed on blood, either unsorted or a sorted T cell fraction (not recorded which). This sequence uses TRBV27 and TRBJ1-1, with no confidently assigned D gene. The receptor's source is a human donor who was either an allogeneic HSCT recipient or a stem cell or donor lymphocyte infusion donor (not recorded which). It is not recorded whose cells these are; they may come from a transplant donor. The DNA is as follows: TGTGCCAGCAGTTTGGAGAGGAGGACTGAAGCTTTCTTT. Its protein is CASSLERRTEAFF.